The 24 T cell receptor beta chains given below trace back to one sample, sequenced in a study of cytotoxic CD8 clonotypes in ibrutinib-treated CLL (dated by TCRdb to about 2021). Preparation of the library involved the immunoSEQ multiplex PCR assay. TCRdb took over this immuneACCESS table, retaining in-frame rearrangements with V and J assigned. Such tables are incomplete; in checked studies, under half of the missing clones stem from an unresolved V gene, and the remainder is unexplained. The sample table holds around 250,000 clones, of which around three quarters were seen once. The ten largest clones take up approximately 15% of the sample. Sample time point, as interpreted from the label and publication: 24 months on ibrutinib. The material sequenced was PBMCs, taken after 24 months of ibrutinib treatment. Source of these receptors: a human donor with chronic lymphocytic leukemia.

The rearrangement joins TRBV6-5 to TRBJ2-4, with D perhaps being TRBD1 or TRBD2 (5 bases each). Germline-derived CDR1 and CDR2 are MNHEY and SVGAGI. The germline V and J ends were trimmed by 2 bases and 8 bases, with 16 bases remaining between them. This CDR3 has 15 residues. Written as DNA, the CDR3 is TGTGCCAGCAGTTACAAGGGGAGTAGGGTAGACATTCAGTACTTC. Translation: CASSYKGSRVDIQYF.

This clone was seen a handful of times. The chain carries TRBV6-5 and TRBJ2-5; D uncertain. V lost 6 bases, J lost 5 bases, and 7 bases lay in between. CDR1 and CDR2 from the germline V gene are MNHEY and SVGAGI. The CDR3 runs 11 residues. DNA of the CDR3: TGTGCCAGCAGACAAGGGGAGACCCAGTACTTC. Its protein is CASRQGETQYF.

J is TRBJ2-7 and V is TRBV5-6; either TRBD1 or TRBD2 may supply D (5 bases each). V lost 4 bases and J lost 6, with 20 bases in between. CDR1 SGHDT and CDR2 YYEEEE come from the germline V gene. The CDR3 spans 15 residues. The CDR3, as DNA: TGTGCCAGCAGCCCACCCCCCGGGACCTGGGGCGAGCAGTACTTC. It codes for CASSPPPGTWGEQYF.

V gene TRBV9 combines with J gene TRBJ1-2, with TRBD1 identical over 7 bases. Germline-derived CDR1 and CDR2 are SGDLS and YYNGEE. Trimming cost V 0 bases and J 6 bases; bases outside gene matches: 8. The CDR3 extends over 15 amino acids. This CDR3 reads CASSVAEGALHGYTF. CDR3 bases: TGTGCCAGCAGCGTAGCTGAGGGGGCGTTACATGGCTACACCTTC.

This chain uses TRBV9 with TRBJ2-5, with D hard to call. In germline, CDR1 is SGDLS, CDR2 YYNGEE. This CDR3 is 13 amino acids long. Between the trimmed V and J ends, which lost 0 bases and 7 bases, there was a span of 10 bases. This CDR3 reads CASSVEELGTQYF. CDR3 DNA sequence: TGTGCCAGCAGCGTAGAAGAGCTGGGGACCCAGTACTTC.

The V gene is TRBV30, the J gene TRBJ2-5; 7 nucleotides line up with TRBD1. Germline V gene data show CDR1 as GTSNPN and CDR2 as SVGIG (reference sequence). V lost 5 bases and J lost 4; bases outside the gene matches: 13. CDR3 length: 15 residues. CDR3 region: CAWGLGTAESETQYF. The DNA of the CDR3 is TGTGCCTGGGGCCTCGGGACAGCGGAATCAGAGACCCAGTACTTC.

The chain uses TRBV10-1 and TRBJ2-7; unclear D gene. The V gene's germline CDR1 is WNHNN and CDR2 SYGVQD (reference sequence). Trimming took 6 bases from V and 6 from J, leaving 15 bases between them. The CDR3 is 13 residues long. The CDR3 DNA reads TGCGCCAGCAGGATAGACGCCGACGGCGAGCAGTACTTC. Its protein is CASRIDADGEQYF.

This chain connects TRBV27 to TRBJ1-1; D gene ambiguous. Deletions cut 2 bases from V and 7 bases from J, with 11 bases between. CDR1 MNHEY and CDR2 SMNVEV come from the germline V gene (reference sequence). The CDR3 loop spans 13 amino acids. The CDR3 DNA reads TGTGCCAGCAGTTTAGGCAGGAGAAGTGAAGCTTTCTTT. This encodes CASSLGRRSEAFF.

Only one count was recorded for this clone. This chain joins TRBV28 and TRBJ1-1; D is unresolved. The CDR3 loop spans 13 amino acids. The germline V gene has CDR1 MDHEN and CDR2 SYDVKM. The V end lost 7 bases, the J end lost 1 base, and 10 bases lay between the germline ends. The CDR3 sequence: CASKMDGNTEAFF. The CDR3, as DNA: TGTGCCAGCAAAATGGACGGGAACACTGAAGCTTTCTTT.

The gene calls are TRBV19 and TRBJ2-3; TRBD1 or TRBD2 may be the D gene (6 bases each). The CDR3 runs 12 residues. Germline assignment: CDR1 LNHDA and CDR2 SQIVND (reference sequence). CDR3 sequence: CATRGPTDTQYF. CDR3 nucleotide sequence: TGTGCGACCCGGGGGCCCACAGATACGCAGTATTTT.

V and J are TRBV7-9 and TRBJ1-5; D is unclear. Trimming stripped 1 base from V and 3 bases from J, with 13 bases between. The CDR3 has 16 amino acids. From germline, CDR1 is SEHNR and CDR2 FQNEAQ (reference sequence). In DNA form, the CDR3 reads TGTGCCAGCAGCTTAGGGCGTAGCGGAGTCAATCAGCCCCAGCATTTT. Translation: CASSLGRSGVNQPQHF.

This clone was picked up a small number of times. This sequence joins TRBV19 and TRBJ2-7; maybe TRBD2 (6 bases). The germline V gene has CDR1 LNHDA and CDR2 SQIVND (reference sequence). The CDR3 spans 13 residues. With 5 bases removed from V and 0 bases from J, the gap between germline ends came to 8 bases. The CDR3 is CASSSGGSYEQYF. DNA for the CDR3: TGTGCCAGTAGTTCCGGGGGCTCCTACGAGCAGTACTTC.

The J gene is TRBJ2-5, the V gene TRBV25-1; D may be TRBD1 (6 bases). The CDR3 runs to 14 residues. Germline CDR1 is MGHDK and CDR2 is SYGVNS. The V end was cut by 4 bases, the J end by 4 bases, with 13 bases between. The DNA for the CDR3 is TGTGCCAGCAGTGCCTACAGGGTGAGAGAGACCCAGTACTTC. Residues: CASSAYRVRETQYF.

This chain joins TRBV2 and TRBJ2-1, with unresolved D. The V gene's germline CDR1 is SNHLY and CDR2 FYNNEI. The CDR3 length is 11 residues. Trimming took 7 bases from V and 4 from J, leaving 5 bases between them. CDR3 protein: CASKEYNEQFF. The CDR3 bases are TGTGCCAGCAAGGAGTACAATGAGCAGTTCTTC.

CDR3 bases: TGTGCCAGTAGTATTCTTGGCAGTGTCCGTGATGAAAAACTGTTTTTT. Translating gives CASSILGSVRDEKLFF. The gene calls are TRBV19 and TRBJ1-4; D ambiguous. Germline V gene data show CDR1 as LNHDA and CDR2 as SQIVND (reference sequence). V was shortened by 3 bases and J by 6 bases, with 17 bases between the two germline ends. The CDR3 runs to 16 residues.

The chain uses TRBV5-6 and TRBJ2-1; 9 positions match TRBD1. This CDR3 is 15 amino acids long. CDR1 SGHDT and CDR2 YYEEEE come from the germline V gene. J was trimmed by 4 bases and V by 2 bases; bases with no gene match: 4. The CDR3 sequence: CASSFRDRVYNEQFF. In DNA, the CDR3 is TGTGCCAGCAGCTTCCGGGACAGGGTATACAATGAGCAGTTCTTC.

This rearrangement joins TRBV23-1 to TRBJ2-7, with TRBD2 matching 12 bases. Being an ORF, TRBV23-1 has a function that is uncertain. This CDR3 spans 14 amino acids. The J segment lost 3 bases and the V segment lost 8 bases, leaving 5 bases of the junction unmatched. The CDR3 DNA follows: TGCGCCAGCCCCCGGACTAGCGGGATCTACGAGCAGTACTTC. This gives the protein CASPRTSGIYEQYF.

This chain joins TRBV18 and TRBJ1-5; D may be TRBD1 (5 bases). The V end was cut by 4 bases, the J end by 3 bases, with 16 bases between. The CDR3 covers 16 residues. In germline, CDR1 is KGHSH, CDR2 LQKENI. CDR3 coding DNA: TGTGCCAGCTCACTCAACCGAGGGGTCCCCAATCAGCCCCAGCATTTT. Translation gives CASSLNRGVPNQPQHF.

This chain uses TRBV29-1 with TRBJ2-6, with 8 bases lining up with TRBD1. V was clipped by 6 bases and J by 1 base; unmatched bases: 8. Germline CDR1 reads SQVTM; CDR2 reads ANQGSEA. This CDR3 is built from 16 residues. This CDR3 is CSVGGQEGSGANVLTF. The DNA for the CDR3 is TGCAGCGTCGGGGGACAGGAAGGTTCTGGGGCCAACGTCCTGACTTTC.

This clone was found a few times. The chain is built from TRBV4-2 and TRBJ1-5; no reliable D call. The CDR3 loop spans 14 amino acids. Germline V gene sequence: CDR1 LGHNA, CDR2 YNFKEQ. Trimming removed 4 bases from V and 5 bases from J, with 12 bases in between. The CDR3: CASSPEIDDQPQHF. The CDR3 DNA follows: TGTGCCAGCAGCCCAGAAATAGACGATCAGCCCCAGCATTTT.

The chain has TRBV27 and TRBJ2-1; 9 nucleotides align to TRBD2. The CDR3 has 19 residues. Trimming at V came to 11 bases and at J to 0 bases, leaving 20 bases not matched to a gene. CDR1 is MNHEY and CDR2 is SMNVEV in the germline V gene (reference sequence). CDR3 bases: TGTGCCGGGCAGGAGGCGGGAGGGCCATTTTCTAGCTCCTACAATGAGCAGTTCTTC. Amino acid sequence: CAGQEAGGPFSSSYNEQFF.

CDR3 sequence reads: CASNLTPNYGYTF. CDR3 DNA sequence: TGTGCCAGCAATCTGACGCCTAACTATGGCTACACCTTC. The chain carries TRBV28 and TRBJ1-2, with unresolved D. The germline V and J ends were trimmed by 7 bases and 0 bases, with 9 bases remaining between them. Per germline, CDR1 MDHEN and CDR2 SYDVKM. The CDR3 loop spans 13 amino acids.

The chain carries TRBV30 and TRBJ2-7; TRBD2 matches 9 bases. The junction had 14 bases not matched to a gene; V was cut back by 8 bases and J by 6 bases. This CDR3 is built from 14 residues. Germline V lookup: CDR1 GTSNPN, CDR2 SVGIG (reference sequence). DNA of the CDR3: TGTGCCCTGGATCTGGCGGGAGGGCCTAGCGAGCAGTACTTC. Its translation is CALDLAGGPSEQYF.

This clone was found a few times. The chain links TRBV28 to TRBJ1-2, with 9 bases lining up with TRBD1. V shed 3 bases and J 2 bases; nucleotides not matched to a gene: 4. The CDR3 runs to 15 residues. Germline V gene sequence: CDR1 MDHEN, CDR2 SYDVKM. DNA for the CDR3: TGTGCCAGCAGTTTCACAGGGGGCGAGAACTATGGCTACACCTTC. This codes for CASSFTGGENYGYTF.